The 3 T cell receptor beta chains below come from one sample, sequenced in a study of T cells in localized non-small cell lung cancer. Some clones are missing from TCRdb's copy, which holds only in-frame ones; the method was immunoSEQ multiplex PCR. Of 1,500 to 2,000 clones in the sample, around a quarter were seen once. The specimen was normal lung tissue next to the tumor, collected before any cancer treatment. The receptors here all came from a female donor older than 55 with stage I lung adenocarcinoma.

In its sample, this clone was seen a few times. The CDR3 nucleotides read TGTGCCAGCAGCTTAGTTGGACTAGCGGGGAATGAGCAGTTCTTC. As protein: CASSLVGLAGNEQFF. The chain joins TRBV11-3 to TRBJ2-1, with 12 bases fitting TRBD2. CDR3 length: 15 residues. The V and J ends lost 1 base and 7 bases, in that order; junction bases with no gene match: 2. Germline CDR1 is SGHNT and CDR2 is YENEEA.

The chain links TRBV11-3 to TRBJ1-1, with 9 positions matching TRBD1. The CDR3 extends over 14 amino acids. The V gene's germline CDR1 is SGHNT and CDR2 YENEEA. With V trimmed by 6 bases and J by 7 bases, 9 bases remained unmatched. Written as DNA, the CDR3 is TGTGCCAGCAGTGGGACAGGGATCTCTCTTGAAGCTTTCTTT. Translating gives CASSGTGISLEAFF. The whole variable domain, remainder taken from reference TRBV11-3 and TRBJ1-1, is EAGVVQSPRYKIIEKKQPVAFWCNPISGHNTLYWYLQNLGQGPELLIRYENEEAVDDSQLPKDRFSAERLKGVDSTLKIQPAELGDSAVYLCASSGTGISLEAFFGQGTRLTVV.

By share of the sample, this clone is medium-sized. The chain couples TRBV10-2 to TRBJ1-2, with 7 bases matching TRBD1. CDR3 length equals 14 residues. V lost 8 bases, J lost 8 bases, and 14 bases stayed unmatched. Germline CDR1 is WSHSY and CDR2 is SAAADI. Here the CDR3 reads CASGVMTGKAGYTF. The CDR3, as DNA: TGCGCCAGCGGAGTAATGACAGGGAAGGCCGGCTACACCTTC.